This TCR beta chain was obtained from a study of blood T cell repertoires in COVID-19. Study-wide background: COVID-19 samples, acute and convalescent, were from the United States, Italy and Spain. From T cells, B-cell-depleted T cells, or PBMCs came the material, which was cDNA or gDNA.

Original processing methods: From reference gene primer amplification, estimates of nucleated cell counts were derived. Profiling relied on immunoSEQ multiplex PCR, and the TCRdb table lists in-frame clones only, not all of them. V and J calls and clone size are those listed in that table; D and trimming were worked out from the DNA. Of roughly 280,000 clones listed, about 88% are singletons. Ages ranged from roughly 18 to 100 years, with residence in about 23 US areas. This clone was detected only a few times. V was cut by 0 bases and J by 6 bases, with 13 bases left in between. This CDR3 comprises 14 residues. Looked up from germline, CDR1 is SGDLS and CDR2 is YYNGEE.

The sequence was obtained from a woman in her forties or fifties who had recovered from COVID-19. The sequenced material came from PBMCs or T cells enriched from blood (not recorded which). The rearrangement joins TRBV9 to TRBJ2-7; perhaps TRBD2 as D (6 bases). The CDR3 nucleotides are TGTGCCAGCAGCGTAGCGGGGGTCGAGAGCGAGCAGTACTTC. Translating it yields CASSVAGVESEQYF.